The clone carrying this TCR beta chain was found once. Authors' processing steps: Reference gene primers were amplified, and this amplification served to estimate nucleated cell counts. Clones were sequenced by immunoSEQ multiplex PCR, and TCRdb holds only the in-frame ones, with some missing. V and J calls and clone size come straight from that table; D and trimming were deduced from the DNA. This sample has 200,000 to 300,000 clones; about 82% occur once, and the top ten carry about 6.3%. This entry belongs to a study of blood T cell repertoires in COVID-19. V lost 2 bases and J lost 4, with 15 bases in between. The germline gives CDR1 SGHKS, CDR2 YYEKEE (reference sequence). This CDR3 contains 15 residues.

Sequencing was carried out using peripheral blood. The chain employs TRBV5-5 and TRBJ1-2, with D perhaps TRBD1 (6 bases). The sequence was collected from a woman aged 55-69 years with active or convalescent COVID-19. Here the CDR3 reads CASSLEGGTLYGYTF. In nucleotides, the CDR3 is TGTGCCAGCAGCTTAGAGGGGGGGACTCTCTATGGCTACACCTTC.